This record looks at one TCR beta chain sequence and its context. The germline V and J ends were trimmed by 2 bases and 2 bases, with 16 bases remaining between them. Germline loops: CDR1 MDHEN, CDR2 SYDVKM. This CDR3 has 16 residues. The data originate from a study of T cells of healthy individuals. TCRdb re-called the 5' RACE reads with MiXCR, one entry per CDR3 protein. The table shows 85,000 to 100,000 distinct CDR3 sequences, with approximately 18% occurring only once. J is TRBJ2-7 and V is TRBV28, with TRBD2 as a possible D gene (5 bases). The source is a human donor in good health. This CDR3 is CASSLLIGGPAYEQYF. CDR3 coding DNA: TGTGCCAGCAGTTTACTTATAGGCGGGCCCGCCTACGAGCAGTACTTC. The full variable domain, completed using reference TRBV28 and TRBJ2-7, is DVKVTQSSRYLVKRTGEKVFLECVQDMDHENMFWYRQDPGLGLRLIYFSYDVKMKEKGDIPEGYSVSREKKERFSLILESASTNQTSMYLCASSLLIGGPAYEQYFGPGTRLTVT.